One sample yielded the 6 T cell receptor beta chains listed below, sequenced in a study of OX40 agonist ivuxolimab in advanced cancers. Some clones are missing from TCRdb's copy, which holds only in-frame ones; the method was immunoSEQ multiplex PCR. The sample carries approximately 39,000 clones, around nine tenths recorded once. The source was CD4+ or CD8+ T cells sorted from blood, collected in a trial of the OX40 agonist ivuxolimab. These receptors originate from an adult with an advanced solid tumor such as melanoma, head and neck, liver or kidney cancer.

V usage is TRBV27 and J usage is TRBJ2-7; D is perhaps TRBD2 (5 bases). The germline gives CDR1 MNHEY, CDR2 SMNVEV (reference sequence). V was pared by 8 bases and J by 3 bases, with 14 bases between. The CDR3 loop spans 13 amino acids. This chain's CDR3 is CASSRLTDYEQYF. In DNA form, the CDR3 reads TGTGCCAGCTCGCGACTAACGGACTACGAGCAGTACTTC.

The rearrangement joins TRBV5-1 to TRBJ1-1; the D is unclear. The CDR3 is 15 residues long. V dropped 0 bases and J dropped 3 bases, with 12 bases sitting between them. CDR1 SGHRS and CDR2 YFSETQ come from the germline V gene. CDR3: CASSLVGSTDTEAFF. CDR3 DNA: TGCGCCAGCAGCTTGGTGGGTTCCACGGACACTGAAGCTTTCTTT.

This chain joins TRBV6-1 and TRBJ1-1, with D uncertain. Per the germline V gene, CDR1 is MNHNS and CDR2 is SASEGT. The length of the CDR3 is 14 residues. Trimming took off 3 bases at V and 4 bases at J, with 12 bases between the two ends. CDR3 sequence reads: CASSDLGIFTEAFF. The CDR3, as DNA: TGTGCCAGCAGTGACTTGGGCATCTTCACTGAAGCTTTCTTT.

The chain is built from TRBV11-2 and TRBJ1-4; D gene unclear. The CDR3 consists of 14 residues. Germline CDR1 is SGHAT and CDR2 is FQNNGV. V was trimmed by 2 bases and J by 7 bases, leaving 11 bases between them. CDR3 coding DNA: TGTGCCAGCAGCTTATACAAGGGAGGTGAAAAACTGTTTTTT. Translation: CASSLYKGGEKLFF.

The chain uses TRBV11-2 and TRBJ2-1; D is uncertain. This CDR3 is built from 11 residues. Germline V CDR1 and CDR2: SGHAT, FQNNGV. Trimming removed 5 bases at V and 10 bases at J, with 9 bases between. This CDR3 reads CASSGVGEQFF. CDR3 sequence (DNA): TGTGCCAGCAGCGGGGTGGGGGAGCAGTTCTTC.

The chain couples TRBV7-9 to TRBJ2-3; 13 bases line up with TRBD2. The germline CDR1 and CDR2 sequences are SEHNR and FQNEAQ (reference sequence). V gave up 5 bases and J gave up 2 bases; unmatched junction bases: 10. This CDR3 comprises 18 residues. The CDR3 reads CASSQRGGLAGSTDTQYF. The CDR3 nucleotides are TGTGCCAGCAGCCAAAGGGGGGGACTAGCGGGATCCACAGATACGCAGTATTTT.